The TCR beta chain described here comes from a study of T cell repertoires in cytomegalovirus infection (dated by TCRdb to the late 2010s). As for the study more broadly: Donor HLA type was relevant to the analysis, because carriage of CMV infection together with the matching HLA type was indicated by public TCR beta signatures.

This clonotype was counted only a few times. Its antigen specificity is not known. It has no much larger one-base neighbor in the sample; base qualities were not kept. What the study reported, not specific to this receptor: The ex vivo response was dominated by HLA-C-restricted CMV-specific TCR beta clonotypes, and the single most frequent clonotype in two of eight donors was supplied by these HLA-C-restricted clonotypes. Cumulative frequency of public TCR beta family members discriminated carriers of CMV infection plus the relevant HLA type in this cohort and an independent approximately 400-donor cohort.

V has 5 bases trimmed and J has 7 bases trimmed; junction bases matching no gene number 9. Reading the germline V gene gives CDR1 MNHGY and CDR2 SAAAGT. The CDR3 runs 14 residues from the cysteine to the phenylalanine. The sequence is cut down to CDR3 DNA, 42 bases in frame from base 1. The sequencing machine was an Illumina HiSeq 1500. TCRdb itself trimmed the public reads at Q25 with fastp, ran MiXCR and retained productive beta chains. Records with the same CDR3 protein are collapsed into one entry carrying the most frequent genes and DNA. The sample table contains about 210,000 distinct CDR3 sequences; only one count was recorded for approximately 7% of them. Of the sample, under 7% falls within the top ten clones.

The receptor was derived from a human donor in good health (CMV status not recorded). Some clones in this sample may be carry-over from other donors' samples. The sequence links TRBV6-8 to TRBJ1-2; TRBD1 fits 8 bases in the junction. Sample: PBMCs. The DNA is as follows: TGTGCCAGCAGTCCGTCGACAGGGGCCGGTGGCTACACCTTC. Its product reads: CASSPSTGAGGYTF.